This T cell receptor beta chain derives from a study of shared clonotypes between healthy human individuals. For the study at large: With ages of 18 to 49, the donors were a couple of women and three men. Points from the study as a whole: Generation probabilities were higher for clonotypes shared across all four sorted-subset donors than for unshared ones. Since donors were few, the genetic and exposure-history diversity represented was limited.

Trimming stripped 5 bases from V and 10 bases from J, with 17 bases between. CDR3 length: 13 amino acids. From germline, CDR1 is SEHNR and CDR2 FQNEAQ (reference sequence). About this clone: Its antigen remains unidentified.

All donors were Caucasian adults living in Nashville, Tennessee. Only in-frame clones appear in the TCRdb table, and some are missing; sequencing was by immunoSEQ multiplex PCR. Of about 1 million clones detected, about 75% appear once; the ten largest clones hold approximately 1.3%. The V gene is TRBV7-9, the J gene TRBJ1-1, with D perhaps TRBD1 (5 bases). Material for sequencing was memory CD4+ T cells sorted from blood. Subset of the sample: CD45RA-negative fraction. The clonotype comes from a man aged 18 to 29 in good health. CDR3 bases: TGTGCCAGCAGCCAATCCGGGGGTCAAACAGCTTTCTTT. Encoded protein: CASSQSGGQTAFF.